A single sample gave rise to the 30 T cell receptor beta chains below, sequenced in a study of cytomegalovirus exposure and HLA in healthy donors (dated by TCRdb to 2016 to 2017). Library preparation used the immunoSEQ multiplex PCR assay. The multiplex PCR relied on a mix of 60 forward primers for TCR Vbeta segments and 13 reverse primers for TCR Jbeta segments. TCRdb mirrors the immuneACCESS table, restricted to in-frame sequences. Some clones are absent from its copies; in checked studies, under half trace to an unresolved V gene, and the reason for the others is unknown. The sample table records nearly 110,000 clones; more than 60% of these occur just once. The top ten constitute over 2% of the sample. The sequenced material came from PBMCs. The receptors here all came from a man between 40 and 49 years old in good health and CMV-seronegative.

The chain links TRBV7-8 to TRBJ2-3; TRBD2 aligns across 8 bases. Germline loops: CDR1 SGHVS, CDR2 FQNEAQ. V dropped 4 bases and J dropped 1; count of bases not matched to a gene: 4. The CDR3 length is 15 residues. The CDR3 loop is CASSSLTSGTDTQYF. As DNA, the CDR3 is TGTGCCAGCAGCTCGCTGACTAGCGGCACAGATACGCAGTATTTT.

The DNA for the CDR3 is TGTGCCAGCATGGCCGACAGGAACACCATATATTTT. This translates into CASMADRNTIYF. The chain links TRBV6-6 to TRBJ1-3; a weak D match, TRBD1 (6 bases). The ends were cut back, 7 bases at V and 7 bases at J, with 11 bases in the middle. The germline CDR1 and CDR2 sequences are MNHNY and SVGAGI (reference sequence). The CDR3 runs 12 residues.

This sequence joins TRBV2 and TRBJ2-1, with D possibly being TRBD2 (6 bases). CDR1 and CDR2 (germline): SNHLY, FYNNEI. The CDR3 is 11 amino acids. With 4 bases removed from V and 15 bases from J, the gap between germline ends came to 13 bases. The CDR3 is CASSVGAGGFF. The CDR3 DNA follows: TGTGCCAGCAGTGTTGGGGCCGGGGGGTTCTTC. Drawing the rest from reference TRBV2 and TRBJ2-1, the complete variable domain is EPEVTQTPSHQVTQMGQEVILRCVPISNHLYFYWYRQILGQKVEFLVSFYNNEISEKSEIFDDQFSVERPDGSNFTLKIRSTKLEDSAMYFCASSVGAGGFFGPGTRLTVL.

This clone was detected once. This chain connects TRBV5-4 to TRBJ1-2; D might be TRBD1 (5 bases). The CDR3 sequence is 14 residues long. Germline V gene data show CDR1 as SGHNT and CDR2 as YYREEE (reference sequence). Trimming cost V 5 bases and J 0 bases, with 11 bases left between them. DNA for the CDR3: TGTGCCAGCAGACCGGGGGTGTCTAACTATGGCTACACCTTC. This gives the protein CASRPGVSNYGYTF.

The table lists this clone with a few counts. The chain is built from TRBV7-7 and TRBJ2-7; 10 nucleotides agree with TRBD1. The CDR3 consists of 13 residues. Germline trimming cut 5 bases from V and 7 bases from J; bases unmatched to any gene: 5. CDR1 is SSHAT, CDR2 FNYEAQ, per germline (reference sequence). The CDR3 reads CASSPDRGQEQYF. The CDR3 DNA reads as TGTGCCAGCAGCCCTGACAGGGGGCAAGAGCAGTACTTC. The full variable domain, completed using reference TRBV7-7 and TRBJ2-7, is GAGVSQSPRYKVTKRGQDVTLRCDPISSHATLYWYQQALGQGPEFLTYFNYEAQPDKSGLPSDRFSAERPEGSISTLTIQRTEQRDSAMYRCASSPDRGQEQYFGPGTRLTVT.

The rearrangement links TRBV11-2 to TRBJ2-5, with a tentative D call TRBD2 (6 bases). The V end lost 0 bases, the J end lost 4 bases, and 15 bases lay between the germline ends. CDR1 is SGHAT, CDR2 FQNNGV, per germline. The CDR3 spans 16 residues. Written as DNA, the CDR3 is TGTGCCAGCAGCTTAGAGGTCCCCATACTAGCAGAGACCCAGTACTTC. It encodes CASSLEVPILAETQYF.

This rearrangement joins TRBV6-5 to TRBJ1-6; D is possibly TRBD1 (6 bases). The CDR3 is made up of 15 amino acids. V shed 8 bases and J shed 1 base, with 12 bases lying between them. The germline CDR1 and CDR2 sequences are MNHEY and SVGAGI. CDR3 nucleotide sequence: TGTGCCAGCCGGACAGTCCCTTCCTATAATTCACCCCTCCACTTT. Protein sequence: CASRTVPSYNSPLHF.

The CDR3 coding sequence is TGTGCCAGCAACCGGGGACAGGGGTTGGCTGGAAACACCATATATTTT. Protein sequence: CASNRGQGLAGNTIYF. V and J are TRBV11-2 and TRBJ1-3, with 10 nucleotides matching TRBD1. In germline, CDR1 is SGHAT, CDR2 FQNNGV. Trimming removed 7 bases from V and 2 bases from J; junction bases left unmatched: 8. The CDR3 contains 16 residues.

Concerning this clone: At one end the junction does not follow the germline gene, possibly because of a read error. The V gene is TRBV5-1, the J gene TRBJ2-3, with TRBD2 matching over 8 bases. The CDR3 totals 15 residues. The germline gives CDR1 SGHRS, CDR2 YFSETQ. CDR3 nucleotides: TGCGCCAGCAGCTCTTATAGCGGGGAAACAGATGCGCAGTATTTT. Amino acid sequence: CASSSYSGETDAQYF.

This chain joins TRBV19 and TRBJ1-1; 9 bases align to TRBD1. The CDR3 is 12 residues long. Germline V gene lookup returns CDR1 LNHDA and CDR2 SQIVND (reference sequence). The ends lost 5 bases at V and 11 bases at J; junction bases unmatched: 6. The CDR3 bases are TGTGCCAGTAGTGTACAGGGGGCGCAGGCTTTCTTT. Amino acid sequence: CASSVQGAQAFF.

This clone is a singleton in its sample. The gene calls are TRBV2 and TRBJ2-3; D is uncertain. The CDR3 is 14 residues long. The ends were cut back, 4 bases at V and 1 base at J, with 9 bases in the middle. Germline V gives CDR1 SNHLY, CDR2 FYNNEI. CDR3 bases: TGTGCCAGCAGTGCCGACTGGGGCACAGATACGCAGTATTTT. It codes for CASSADWGTDTQYF.

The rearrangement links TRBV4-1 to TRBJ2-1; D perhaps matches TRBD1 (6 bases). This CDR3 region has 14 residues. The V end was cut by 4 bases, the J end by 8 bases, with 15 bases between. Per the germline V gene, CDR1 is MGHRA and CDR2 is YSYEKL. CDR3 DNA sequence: TGCGCCAGCAGCCTGGGACACCTCATCGATGAGCAGTTCTTC. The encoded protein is CASSLGHLIDEQFF.

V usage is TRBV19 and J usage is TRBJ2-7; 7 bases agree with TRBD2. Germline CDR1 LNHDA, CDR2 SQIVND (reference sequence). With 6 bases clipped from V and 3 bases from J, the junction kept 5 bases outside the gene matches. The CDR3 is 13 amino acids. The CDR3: CASSGTINYEQYF. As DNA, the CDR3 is TGTGCCAGTAGCGGGACTATCAACTACGAGCAGTACTTC. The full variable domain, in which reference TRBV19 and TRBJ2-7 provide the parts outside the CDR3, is DGGITQSPKYLFRKEGQNVTLSCEQNLNHDAMYWYRQDPGQGLRLIYYSQIVNDFQKGDIAEGYSVSREKKESFPLTVTSAQKNPTAFYLCASSGTINYEQYFGPGTRLTVT.

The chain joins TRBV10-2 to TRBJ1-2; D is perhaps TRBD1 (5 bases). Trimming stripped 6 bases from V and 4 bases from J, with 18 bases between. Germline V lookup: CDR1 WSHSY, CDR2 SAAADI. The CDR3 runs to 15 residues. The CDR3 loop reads CASSPQGSWTYGYTF. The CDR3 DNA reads TGCGCCAGCAGCCCCCAGGGCAGCTGGACCTATGGCTACACCTTC.

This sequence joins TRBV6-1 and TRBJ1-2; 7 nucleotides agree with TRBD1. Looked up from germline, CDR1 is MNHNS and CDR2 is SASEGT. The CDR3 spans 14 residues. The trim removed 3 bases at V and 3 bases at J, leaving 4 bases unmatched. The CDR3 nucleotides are TGTGCCAGCAGTGAGCACAGGGGCGACTATGGCTACACCTTC. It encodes CASSEHRGDYGYTF.

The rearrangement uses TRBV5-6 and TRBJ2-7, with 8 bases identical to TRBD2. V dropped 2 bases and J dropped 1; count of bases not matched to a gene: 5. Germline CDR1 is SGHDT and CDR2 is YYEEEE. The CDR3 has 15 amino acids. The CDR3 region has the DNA TGTGCCAGCAGCTTCCGGGGGGGTGGGTCCTACGAGCAGTACTTC. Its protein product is CASSFRGGGSYEQYF.

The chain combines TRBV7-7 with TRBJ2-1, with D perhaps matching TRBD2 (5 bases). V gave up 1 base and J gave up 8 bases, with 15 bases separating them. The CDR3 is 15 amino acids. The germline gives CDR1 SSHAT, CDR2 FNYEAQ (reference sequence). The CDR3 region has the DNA TGTGCCAGCAGCTTAGGGTCTAGCCAAGGCGATGAGCAGTTCTTC. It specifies CASSLGSSQGDEQFF. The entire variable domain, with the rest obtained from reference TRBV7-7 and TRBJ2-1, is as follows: GAGVSQSPRYKVTKRGQDVTLRCDPISSHATLYWYQQALGQGPEFLTYFNYEAQPDKSGLPSDRFSAERPEGSISTLTIQRTEQRDSAMYRCASSLGSSQGDEQFFGPGTRLTVL.

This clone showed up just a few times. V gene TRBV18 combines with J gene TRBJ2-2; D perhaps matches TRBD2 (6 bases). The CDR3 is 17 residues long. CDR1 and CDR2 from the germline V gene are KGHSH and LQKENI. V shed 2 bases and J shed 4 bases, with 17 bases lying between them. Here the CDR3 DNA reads TGTGCCAGCTCACCAGGTACTGCGCGGGGAGGCACCGGGGAGCTGTTTTTT. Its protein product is CASSPGTARGGTGELFF.

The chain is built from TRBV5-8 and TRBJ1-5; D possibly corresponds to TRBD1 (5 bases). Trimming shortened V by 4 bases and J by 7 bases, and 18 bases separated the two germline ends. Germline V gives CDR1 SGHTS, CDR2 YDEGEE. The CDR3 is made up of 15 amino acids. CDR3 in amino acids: CASSRTEGRVQPQHF. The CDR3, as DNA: TGTGCCAGCAGCCGAACGGAGGGCAGGGTCCAGCCCCAGCATTTT.

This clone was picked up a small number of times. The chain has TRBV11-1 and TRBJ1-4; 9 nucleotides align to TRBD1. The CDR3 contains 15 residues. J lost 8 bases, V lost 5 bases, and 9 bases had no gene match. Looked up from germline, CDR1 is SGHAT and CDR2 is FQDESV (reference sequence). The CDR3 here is CASSPDRGKREKLFF. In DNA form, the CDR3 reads TGTGCCAGCAGCCCGGACAGGGGAAAGAGAGAAAAACTGTTTTTT.

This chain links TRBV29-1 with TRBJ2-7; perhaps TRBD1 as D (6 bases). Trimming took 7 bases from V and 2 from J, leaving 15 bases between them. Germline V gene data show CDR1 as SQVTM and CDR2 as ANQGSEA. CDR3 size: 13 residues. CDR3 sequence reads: CSGTLAGAYEQYF. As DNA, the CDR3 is TGCAGCGGAACTTTGGCAGGGGCCTACGAGCAGTACTTC.

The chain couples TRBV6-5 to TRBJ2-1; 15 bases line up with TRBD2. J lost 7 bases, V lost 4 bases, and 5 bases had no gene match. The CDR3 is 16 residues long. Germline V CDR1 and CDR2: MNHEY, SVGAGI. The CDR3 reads CASSWRTSGGANEQFF. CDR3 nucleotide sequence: TGTGCCAGCAGTTGGAGGACTAGCGGGGGGGCAAATGAGCAGTTCTTC.

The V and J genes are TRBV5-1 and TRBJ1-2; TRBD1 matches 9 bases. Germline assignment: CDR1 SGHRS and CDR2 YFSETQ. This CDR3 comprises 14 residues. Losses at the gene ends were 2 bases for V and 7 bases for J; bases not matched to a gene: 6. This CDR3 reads CASSFGQGPGGYTF. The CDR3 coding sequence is TGCGCCAGCAGCTTCGGACAGGGGCCTGGTGGCTACACCTTC. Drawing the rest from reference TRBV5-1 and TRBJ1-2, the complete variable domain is KAGVTQTPRYLIKTRGQQVTLSCSPISGHRSVSWYQQTPGQGLQFLFEYFSETQRNKGNFPGRFSGRQFSNSRSEMNVSTLELGDSALYLCASSFGQGPGGYTFGSGTRLTVV.

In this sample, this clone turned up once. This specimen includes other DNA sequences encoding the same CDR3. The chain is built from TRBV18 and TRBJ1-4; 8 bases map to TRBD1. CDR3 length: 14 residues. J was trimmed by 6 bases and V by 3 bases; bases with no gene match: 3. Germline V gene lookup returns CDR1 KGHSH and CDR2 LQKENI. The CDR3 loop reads CASSPGTGDEKLFF. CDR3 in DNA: TGTGCCAGCTCACCCGGGACAGGCGATGAAAAACTGTTTTTT.

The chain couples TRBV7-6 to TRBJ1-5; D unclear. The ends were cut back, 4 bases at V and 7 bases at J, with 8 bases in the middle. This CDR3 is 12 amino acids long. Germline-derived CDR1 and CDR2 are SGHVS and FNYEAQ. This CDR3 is CASSSGGQPQHF. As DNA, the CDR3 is TGTGCCAGCAGCTCAGGTGGGCAGCCCCAGCATTTT.

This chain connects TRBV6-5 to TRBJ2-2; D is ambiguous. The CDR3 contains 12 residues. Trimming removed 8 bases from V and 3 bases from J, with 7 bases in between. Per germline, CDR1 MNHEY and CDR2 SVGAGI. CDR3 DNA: TGTGCCAGCCTGGCGGACACCGGGGAGCTGTTTTTT. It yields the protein CASLADTGELFF.

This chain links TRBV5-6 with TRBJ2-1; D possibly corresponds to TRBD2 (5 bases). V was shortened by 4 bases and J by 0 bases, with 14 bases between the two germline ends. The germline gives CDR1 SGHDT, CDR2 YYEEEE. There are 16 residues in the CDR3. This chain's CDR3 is CASSALGAGSYNEQFF. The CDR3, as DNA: TGTGCCAGCAGCGCTTTGGGCGCGGGCTCCTACAATGAGCAGTTCTTC. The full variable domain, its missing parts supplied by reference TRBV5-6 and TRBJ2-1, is DAGVTQSPTHLIKTRGQQVTLRCSPKSGHDTVSWYQQALGQGPQFIFQYYEEEERQRGNFPDRFSGHQFPNYSSELNVNALLLGDSALYLCASSALGAGSYNEQFFGPGTRLTVL.

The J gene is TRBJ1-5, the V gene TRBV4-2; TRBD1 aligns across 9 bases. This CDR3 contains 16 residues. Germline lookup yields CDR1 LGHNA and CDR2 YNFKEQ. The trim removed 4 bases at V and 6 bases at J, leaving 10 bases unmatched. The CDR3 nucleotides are TGTGCCAGCAGCCCCATCCTCACAGGGGGCCCTCAGCCCCAGCATTTT. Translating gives CASSPILTGGPQPQHF.

CDR3 loop: CASSSHRLTGGLDTQYF. The CDR3 DNA sequence: TGTGCCAGCAGCTCCCACAGACTGACAGGGGGCCTAGATACGCAGTATTTT. This rearrangement joins TRBV5-4 to TRBJ2-3; 10 bases align to TRBD1. Losses at the gene ends were 3 bases for V and 5 bases for J; bases not matched to a gene: 12. This CDR3 region has 17 residues. Germline CDR1 reads SGHNT; CDR2 reads YYREEE (reference sequence). Full variable domain (remainder filled in from reference TRBV5-4 and TRBJ2-3): ETGVTQSPTHLIKTRGQQVTLRCSSQSGHNTVSWYQQALGQGPQFIFQYYREEENGRGNFPPRFSGLQFPNYSSELNVNALELDDSALYLCASSSHRLTGGLDTQYFGPGTRLTVL.

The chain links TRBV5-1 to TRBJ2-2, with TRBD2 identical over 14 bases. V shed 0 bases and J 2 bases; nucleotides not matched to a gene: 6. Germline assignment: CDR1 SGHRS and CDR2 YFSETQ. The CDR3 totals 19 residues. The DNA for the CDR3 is TGCGCCAGCAGCTTGGAAGGACTAGCGGGGGGCTTAAACACCGGGGAGCTGTTTTTT. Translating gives CASSLEGLAGGLNTGELFF. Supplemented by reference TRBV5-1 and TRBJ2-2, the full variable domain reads KAGVTQTPRYLIKTRGQQVTLSCSPISGHRSVSWYQQTPGQGLQFLFEYFSETQRNKGNFPGRFSGRQFSNSRSEMNVSTLELGDSALYLCASSLEGLAGGLNTGELFFGEGSRLTVL.